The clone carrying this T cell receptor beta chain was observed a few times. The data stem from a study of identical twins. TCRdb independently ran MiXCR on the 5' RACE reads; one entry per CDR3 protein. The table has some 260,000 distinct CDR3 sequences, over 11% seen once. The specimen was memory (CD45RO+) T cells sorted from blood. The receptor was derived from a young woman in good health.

This chain's CDR3 is CASSLAGVGDTQYF. Here the CDR3 DNA reads TGTGCCAGCAGCTTGGCGGGGGTTGGGGATACGCAGTATTTT. The chain joins TRBV5-4 to TRBJ2-3, with D tentatively TRBD2 (6 bases). V lost 0 bases and J lost 6, with 11 bases in between. CDR1 and CDR2 (germline): SGHNT, YYREEE (reference sequence). The CDR3 extends over 14 amino acids.